A selection of T cell receptor beta chains follows, all from one sample in a study of cytotoxic CD8 clonotypes in ibrutinib-treated CLL. Data came from immunoSEQ multiplex PCR; TCRdb stores just in-frame clones and leaves some out. The sample has over 200,000 clones, approximately 75% seen once. The material was PBMCs, obtained after 12 months of ibrutinib treatment. The receptors derive from a human donor with chronic lymphocytic leukemia. The CDR3 runs from the conserved cysteine through the conserved F or W. D genes are given only for firm matches. Clone size is shown for a subset of rows, as once, few, many or a class of expanded clone.

13	TRBV2	-	TRBD1	TRBJ1-4	CASSRDRVGKLFF	TGTGCCAGCAGTCGGGACAGGGTGGGAAAACTGTTTTTT
13	TRBV14	-	TRBD2	TRBJ2-7	CASSQDEGGEQYF	TGTGCCAGCAGCCAAGATGAGGGAGGGGAGCAGTACTTC
15	TRBV28	once	TRBD1	TRBJ1-5	CASCRGQGATQPQHF	TGTGCCAGCTGCCGGGGACAGGGGGCGACTCAGCCCCAGCATTTT
15	TRBV7-2	-	TRBD2	TRBJ2-7	CASSSPRGGSLEQYF	TGTGCCAGCAGCTCGCCCCGGGGAGGGAGCCTCGAGCAGTACTTC
16	TRBV6-1	-	TRBD1	TRBJ2-7	CASSAIVGQGTYEQYF	TGTGCCAGCAGTGCGATTGTAGGACAGGGGACCTACGAGCAGTACTTC
15	TRBV15	-	-	TRBJ2-5	CATSRGGDGRWEQYF	TGTGCCACCAGCAGAGGGGGGGACGGTCGATGGGAGCAGTACTTC
18	TRBV7-9	few	TRBD1	TRBJ2-6	CASSSRGTGVSGANVLTF	TGTGCCAGCAGCTCCCGGGGGACAGGGGTCTCTGGGGCCAACGTCCTGACTTTC
15	TRBV28	-	-	TRBJ1-2	CASSPGTHDNYGYTF	TGTGCCAGCAGTCCCGGGACACACGACAACTATGGCTACACCTTC
16	TRBV25-1	many	TRBD1	TRBJ1-4	CASSRVGTEGFEKLFF	TGTGCCAGCAGTAGGGTCGGGACAGAGGGTTTTGAAAAACTGTTTTTT
14	TRBV6-5	-	-	TRBJ1-2	CASRLQGTNYGYTF	TGTGCCAGCAGACTTCAGGGGACTAACTATGGCTACACCTTC
17	TRBV2	-	-	TRBJ2-1	CASRAIGVGPGYNEQFF	TGTGCCAGCAGGGCGATAGGGGTGGGCCCGGGTTACAATGAGCAGTTCTTC
13	TRBV10-3	-	-	TRBJ2-7	CAITSRVEGEQYF	TGTGCCATCACCTCTAGGGTAGAGGGCGAGCAGTACTTC
12	TRBV19	-	-	TRBJ1-2	CASNPGTLGYTF	TGTGCCAGTAATCCCGGGACCCTGGGCTACACCTTC
14	TRBV10-2	-	TRBD1	TRBJ1-1	CASILTGTNTEAFF	TGCGCCAGCATCCTGACAGGGACCAACACTGAAGCTTTCTTT
13	TRBV11-2	-	-	TRBJ2-7	CASSFNSYDEQYF	TGTGCCAGCAGCTTTAATAGTTACGACGAGCAGTACTTC
14	TRBV6-6	-	-	TRBJ2-7	CASTYSRENYEQYF	TGTGCCAGCACCTACAGCAGGGAGAACTACGAGCAGTACTTC
14	TRBV19	few	-	TRBJ2-5	CASSMFGDLETQYF	TGTGCCAGTAGTATGTTCGGGGACCTAGAGACCCAGTACTTC
14	TRBV28	few	-	TRBJ2-7	CASRKGGESYEQYF	TGTGCCAGCAGAAAGGGGGGCGAGTCCTACGAGCAGTACTTC
15	TRBV6-5	-	TRBD2	TRBJ2-3	CASRLAGVSIDTQYF	TGTGCCAGCAGATTGGCGGGGGTATCGATAGATACGCAGTATTTT